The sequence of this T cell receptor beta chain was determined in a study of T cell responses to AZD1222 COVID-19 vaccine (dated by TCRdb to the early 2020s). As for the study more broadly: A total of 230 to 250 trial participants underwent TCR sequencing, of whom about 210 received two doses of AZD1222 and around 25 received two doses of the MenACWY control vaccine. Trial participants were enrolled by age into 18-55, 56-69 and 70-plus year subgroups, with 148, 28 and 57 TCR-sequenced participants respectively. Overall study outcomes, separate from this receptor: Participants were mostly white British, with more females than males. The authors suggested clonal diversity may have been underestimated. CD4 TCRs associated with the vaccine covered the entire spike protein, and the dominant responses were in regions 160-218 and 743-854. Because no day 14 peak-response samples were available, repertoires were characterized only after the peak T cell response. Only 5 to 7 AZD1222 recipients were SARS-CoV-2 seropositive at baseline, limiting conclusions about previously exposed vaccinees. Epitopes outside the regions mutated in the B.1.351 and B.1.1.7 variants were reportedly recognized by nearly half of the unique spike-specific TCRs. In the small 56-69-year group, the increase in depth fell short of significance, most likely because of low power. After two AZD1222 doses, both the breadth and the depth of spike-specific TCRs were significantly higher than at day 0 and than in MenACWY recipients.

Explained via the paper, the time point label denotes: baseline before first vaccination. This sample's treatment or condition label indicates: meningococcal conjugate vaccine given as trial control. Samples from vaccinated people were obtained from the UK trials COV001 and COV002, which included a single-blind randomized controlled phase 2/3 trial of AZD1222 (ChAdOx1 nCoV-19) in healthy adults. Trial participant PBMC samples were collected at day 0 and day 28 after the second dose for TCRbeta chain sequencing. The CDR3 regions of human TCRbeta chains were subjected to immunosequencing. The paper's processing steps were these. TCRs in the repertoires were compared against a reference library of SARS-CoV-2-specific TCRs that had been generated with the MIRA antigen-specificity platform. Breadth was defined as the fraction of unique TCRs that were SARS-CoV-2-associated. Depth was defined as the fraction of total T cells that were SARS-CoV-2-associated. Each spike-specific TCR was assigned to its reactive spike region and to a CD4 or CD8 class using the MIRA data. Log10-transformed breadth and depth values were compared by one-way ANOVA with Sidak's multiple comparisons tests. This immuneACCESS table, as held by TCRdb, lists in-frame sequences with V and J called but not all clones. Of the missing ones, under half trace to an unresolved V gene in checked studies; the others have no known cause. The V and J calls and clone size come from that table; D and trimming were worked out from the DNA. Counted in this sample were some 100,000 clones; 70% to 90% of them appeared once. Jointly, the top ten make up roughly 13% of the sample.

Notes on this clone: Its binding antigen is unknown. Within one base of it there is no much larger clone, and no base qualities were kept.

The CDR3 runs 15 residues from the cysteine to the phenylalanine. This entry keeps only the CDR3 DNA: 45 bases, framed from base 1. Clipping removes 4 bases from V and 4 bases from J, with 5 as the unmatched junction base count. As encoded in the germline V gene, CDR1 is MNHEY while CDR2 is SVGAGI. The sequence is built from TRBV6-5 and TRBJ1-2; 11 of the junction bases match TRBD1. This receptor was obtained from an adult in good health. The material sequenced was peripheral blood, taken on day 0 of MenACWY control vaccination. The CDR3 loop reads CASSWTGGAAYGYTF. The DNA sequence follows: TGTGCCAGCAGTTGGACAGGGGGCGCGGCCTATGGCTACACCTTC.